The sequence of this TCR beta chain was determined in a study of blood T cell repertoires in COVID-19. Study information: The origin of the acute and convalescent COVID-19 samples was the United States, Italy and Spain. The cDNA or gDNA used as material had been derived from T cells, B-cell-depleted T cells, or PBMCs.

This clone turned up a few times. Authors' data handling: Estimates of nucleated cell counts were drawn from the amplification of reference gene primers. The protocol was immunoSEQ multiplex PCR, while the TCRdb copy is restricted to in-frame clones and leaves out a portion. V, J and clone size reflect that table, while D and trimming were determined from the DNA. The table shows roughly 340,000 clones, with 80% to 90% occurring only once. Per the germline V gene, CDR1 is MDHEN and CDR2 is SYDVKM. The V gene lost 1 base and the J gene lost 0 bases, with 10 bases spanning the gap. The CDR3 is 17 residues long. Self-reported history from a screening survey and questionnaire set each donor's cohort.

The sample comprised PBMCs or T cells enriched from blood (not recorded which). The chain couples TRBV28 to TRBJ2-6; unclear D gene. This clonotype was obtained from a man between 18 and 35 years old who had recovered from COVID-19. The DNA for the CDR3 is TGTGCCAGCAGTTTATTTGGCCCAGTCTCTGGGGCCAACGTCCTGACTTTC. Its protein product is CASSLFGPVSGANVLTF. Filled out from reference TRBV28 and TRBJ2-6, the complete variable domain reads DVKVTQSSRYLVKRTGEKVFLECVQDMDHENMFWYRQDPGLGLRLIYFSYDVKMKEKGDIPEGYSVSREKKERFSLILESASTNQTSMYLCASSLFGPVSGANVLTFGAGSRLTVL.